The following is a T cell receptor (beta chain) sequence with its context. Its target is unknown. The sample is drawn from a study of CD4 T cells in relation to SARS-CoV-2 and coronaviruses. Study background: PBMCs were cultured with antigen for roughly 11 days before TCR beta sequencing. Convalescent patients were fewer than ten males and a handful of females; two were Hispanic. General study points: Samples before the pandemic and after infection were not matched within any donor.

In germline, CDR1 is MNHEY, CDR2 SVGEGT. The ends were cut back, 2 bases at V and 3 bases at J, with 7 bases in the middle. The CDR3 is made up of 14 amino acids. Libraries were prepared by immunoSEQ multiplex PCR; TCRdb keeps only in-frame clonotypes and omits some of them. The data contain 35,000 to 45,000 clones, about 80% of them singletons. Sample: naive CD4+ T cells from PBMCs, cultured in vitro. Subset reported: naive CD4+ T cells isolated by negative enrichment. The chain uses TRBV6-2 or TRBV6-3 and TRBJ2-2; possibly TRBD1 for D (6 bases). This receptor was identified in an adult with COVID-19. The CDR3 DNA follows: TGTGCCAGCAGTTACAAGGGGGACACCGGGGAGCTGTTTTTT. As protein: CASSYKGDTGELFF.